This TCR beta chain came from a study of sequential checkpoint blockade in melanoma. Study context: After both sequences, patients received maintenance nivolumab.

Clones were read by immunoSEQ multiplex PCR, and TCRdb kept only the in-frame ones, dropping some. The sample consists of over 25,000 clones, approximately 86% of them appearing once. As to treatment: randomized to nivolumab then ipilimumab (arm A) or the reverse (arm B). Sequenced here: CD8+ T cells sorted from blood (inferred from file names), sampled from a patient given nivolumab and ipilimumab in sequence. The clonotype originates from a human donor with melanoma.

The CDR3 loop reads CASSQDSQGGNGNYEQYF. CDR3 in DNA: TGCGCCAGCAGCCAAGATAGCCAGGGAGGGAACGGCAACTACGAGCAGTACTTC. The chain joins TRBV4-3 to TRBJ2-7; 7 bases match TRBD2. Germline CDR1 is LGHNA and CDR2 is YSLEER. The CDR3 runs to 18 residues. After removal of 0 bases from V and 3 bases from J, the junction contained 14 bases not matched to a gene.